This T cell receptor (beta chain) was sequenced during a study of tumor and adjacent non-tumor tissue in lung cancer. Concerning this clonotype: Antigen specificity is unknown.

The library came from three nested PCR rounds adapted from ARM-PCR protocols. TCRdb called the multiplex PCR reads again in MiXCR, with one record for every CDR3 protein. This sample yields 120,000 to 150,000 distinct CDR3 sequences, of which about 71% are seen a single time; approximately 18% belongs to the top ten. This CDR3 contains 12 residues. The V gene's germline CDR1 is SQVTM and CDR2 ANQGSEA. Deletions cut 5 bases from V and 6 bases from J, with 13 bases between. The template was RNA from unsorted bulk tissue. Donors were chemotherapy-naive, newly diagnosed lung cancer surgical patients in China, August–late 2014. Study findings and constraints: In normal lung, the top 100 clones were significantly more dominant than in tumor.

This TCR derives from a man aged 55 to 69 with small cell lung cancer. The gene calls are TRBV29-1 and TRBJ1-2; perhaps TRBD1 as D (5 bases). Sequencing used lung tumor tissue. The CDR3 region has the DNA TGCAGCGTTCGGACAAGAGTCCATGGCTACACCTTC. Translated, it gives CSVRTRVHGYTF. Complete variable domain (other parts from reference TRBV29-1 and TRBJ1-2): SAVISQKPSRDICQRGTSLTIQCQVDSQVTMMFWYRQQPGQSLTLIATANQGSEATYESGFVIDKFPISRPNLTFSTLTVSNMSPEDSSIYLCSVRTRVHGYTFGSGTRLTVV.